This T cell receptor (beta chain) was observed in a study of control samples from healthy donors and cancer patients. Libraries were prepared by immunoSEQ multiplex PCR; TCRdb keeps only in-frame clonotypes and omits some of them. Among around 150,000 clones listed, roughly 89% were seen once. This CDR3 contains 15 residues. With V trimmed by 4 bases and J by 4 bases, 12 bases remained unmatched. Germline V gene sequence: CDR1 SQVTM, CDR2 ANQGSEA. The V call is TRBV29-1, the J call TRBJ2-7; 8 bases line up with TRBD1. This sequence was found in a man younger than 45 in good health. The sample taken for sequencing was blood. The CDR3 loop is CSVVGQGVPNYEQYF. CDR3 sequence (DNA): TGCAGCGTTGTTGGACAGGGTGTTCCCAATTACGAGCAGTACTTC.